One sample yielded the 18 T cell receptor beta chains listed below, sequenced in a study of shared clonotypes between healthy human individuals. Sequenced by immunoSEQ multiplex PCR; TCRdb stores in-frame clones only, minus some. This table holds about 2.3 million clones, 85% to 95% found once. The sample consisted of naive CD4+ T cells from PBMCs. Subset meaning: CD45RA+ positively selected. The source is a young man in good health. Some clones in this sample may be carry-over from other donors' samples.

The chain links TRBV11-3 to TRBJ2-2; TRBD1 or TRBD2 may be the D gene (5 bases each). V lost 3 bases and J 0 bases, leaving 14 bases between the germline ends. This CDR3 contains 17 residues. Germline CDR1 reads SGHNT; CDR2 reads YENEEA. The CDR3 sequence is CASSLMEGDPNTGELFF. CDR3 sequence (DNA): TGTGCCAGCAGCTTGATGGAAGGGGACCCGAACACCGGGGAGCTGTTTTTT.

The chain recombines TRBV5-4 with TRBJ1-2; perhaps TRBD1 as D (5 bases). This CDR3 spans 15 amino acids. V was shortened by 5 bases and J by 2 bases, with 16 bases between the two germline ends. CDR1 and CDR2 from the germline V gene are SGHNT and YYREEE (reference sequence). The CDR3, as DNA: TGTGCCAGCAGAGAAACCGGGACTGGGAACTATGGCTACACCTTC. Amino acids: CASRETGTGNYGYTF. Variable domain in full (rest from reference TRBV5-4 and TRBJ1-2): ETGVTQSPTHLIKTRGQQVTLRCSSQSGHNTVSWYQQALGQGPQFIFQYYREEENGRGNFPPRFSGLQFPNYSSELNVNALELDDSALYLCASRETGTGNYGYTFGSGTRLTVV.

The CDR3 region is CASSLLSSYDEQFF. The CDR3 DNA sequence: TGCGCCAGCAGTTTGCTTAGCTCTTACGATGAGCAGTTCTTC. V and J are TRBV5-1 and TRBJ2-1, with D unresolved. This CDR3 region has 14 residues. The ends were cut back, 5 bases at V and 8 bases at J, with 17 bases in the middle. The germline CDR1 and CDR2 sequences are SGHRS and YFSETQ.

This chain uses TRBV6-5 with TRBJ2-2, with D unresolved. V lost 1 base to trimming and J lost 6 bases, with 9 bases between them. The CDR3 loop spans 14 amino acids. Looked up from germline, CDR1 is MNHEY and CDR2 is SVGAGI. Written as DNA, the CDR3 is TGTGCCAGCAGTTACTTCCTTGGGGCCGGGGAGCTGTTTTTT. The encoded protein is CASSYFLGAGELFF.

Remarks on this clone: The same CDR3 arises from other DNA sequences in this sample as well. This chain joins TRBV7-9 and TRBJ2-5, with D hard to call. The germline V gene has CDR1 SEHNR and CDR2 FQNEAQ (reference sequence). V was cut by 1 base and J by 1 base, with 4 bases left in between. The CDR3 covers 13 residues. CDR3 amino acids: CASSLEGQETQYF. CDR3 in DNA: TGTGCCAGCAGCTTAGAGGGCCAAGAGACCCAGTACTTC.

This chain links TRBV29-1 with TRBJ2-3; D perhaps matches TRBD2 (6 bases). Per the germline V gene, CDR1 is SQVTM and CDR2 is ANQGSEA. Trimming cost V 6 bases and J 4 bases, with 11 bases left between them. The CDR3 runs 12 residues. The CDR3 reads CSVLWGADTQYF. As DNA, the CDR3 is TGCAGCGTCCTCTGGGGGGCAGATACGCAGTATTTT.

The J gene is TRBJ1-2, the V gene TRBV7-3; D is unclear. The CDR3 contains 15 residues. CDR1 is SGHTA and CDR2 is FQGTGA in the germline V gene. The germline V and J ends were trimmed by 1 base and 7 bases, with 16 bases remaining between them. Written as DNA, the CDR3 is TGTGCCAGCAGCTTAATTGGAGCCGACTGGGGTGGCTACACCTTC. Encoded protein: CASSLIGADWGGYTF.

The rearrangement uses TRBV7-9 and TRBJ2-1; D gene ambiguous. Germline CDR1 is SEHNR and CDR2 is FQNEAQ (reference sequence). CDR3 length: 16 residues. Deletions cut 5 bases from V and 4 bases from J, with 18 bases between. CDR3 in DNA: TGTGCCAGCAGCCTGGGCCCACCGCATTTATACAATGAGCAGTTCTTC. Protein sequence: CASSLGPPHLYNEQFF.

This chain uses TRBV27 with TRBJ2-7; 8 bases align to TRBD1. Germline lookup yields CDR1 MNHEY and CDR2 SMNVEV (reference sequence). Losses at the gene ends were 4 bases for V and 5 bases for J; bases not matched to a gene: 10. This CDR3 has 15 amino acids. Here the CDR3 reads CASSSGTGVQDEQYF. CDR3 nucleotide sequence: TGTGCCAGCAGTTCCGGGACAGGAGTACAGGACGAGCAGTACTTC.

The CDR3 nucleotides are TGTGCCAGCAGCGTCCCGCTAGCGGGAGCGACCGGGGAGCTGTTTTTT. Translation: CASSVPLAGATGELFF. The chain couples TRBV9 to TRBJ2-2; 10 nucleotides match TRBD2. The CDR3 covers 16 residues. Germline V lookup: CDR1 SGDLS, CDR2 YYNGEE. The V and J ends lost 2 bases and 5 bases, in that order; junction bases with no gene match: 6.

This rearrangement joins TRBV28 to TRBJ2-1; 10 bases match TRBD1. Germline loops: CDR1 MDHEN, CDR2 SYDVKM. CDR3 size: 16 residues. With 5 bases clipped from V and 7 bases from J, the junction kept 11 bases outside the gene matches. CDR3 coding DNA: TGTGCCAGCAGTCTCTTACCGGGACAGGGGCTTAATGAGCAGTTCTTC. This codes for CASSLLPGQGLNEQFF.

V gene TRBV28 combines with J gene TRBJ2-1, with a tentative D call TRBD1 (5 bases). There are 12 residues in the CDR3. Germline CDR1 and CDR2: MDHEN and SYDVKM. Trimming removed 6 bases at V and 9 bases at J, with 12 bases between. CDR3 in amino acids: CASSQFQGEQFF. As DNA, the CDR3 is TGTGCCAGCAGCCAGTTTCAGGGTGAGCAGTTCTTC.

J is TRBJ2-1 and V is TRBV9; 10 bases agree with TRBD2. Germline CDR1 is SGDLS and CDR2 is YYNGEE. J lost 4 bases, V lost 4 bases, and 5 bases had no gene match. The CDR3 totals 15 residues. For the CDR3, the DNA is TGTGCCAGCAGCCCACTAGCGGGACCTTACAATGAGCAGTTCTTC. Residues: CASSPLAGPYNEQFF.

This clone came up once. V gene TRBV11-2 combines with J gene TRBJ2-1, with D hard to call. The CDR3 loop spans 16 amino acids. Trimming pared 3 bases from V and 3 bases from J, leaving 15 bases between. From germline, CDR1 is SGHAT and CDR2 FQNNGV. CDR3 sequence reads: CASSLTATLFYNEQFF. CDR3 bases: TGTGCCAGCAGCTTGACCGCAACTCTTTTCTACAATGAGCAGTTCTTC.

The rearrangement links TRBV7-9 to TRBJ2-1; TRBD2 agrees at 9 bases. Germline V gene data show CDR1 as SEHNR and CDR2 as FQNEAQ (reference sequence). The CDR3 contains 17 residues. With V trimmed by 5 bases and J by 5 bases, 13 bases remained unmatched. The CDR3, as DNA: TGTGCCAGCAGCACTCGACTAGCGGTGGGCGGACACAATGAGCAGTTCTTC. This translates into CASSTRLAVGGHNEQFF.

In its sample, this clone was seen once. The CDR3, as DNA: TGTGCCAGCAGCGCTCTGGGAGAGCTTGGGTCCTACAATGAGCAGTTCTTC. Amino acids: CASSALGELGSYNEQFF. This chain uses TRBV9 with TRBJ2-1, with D perhaps matching TRBD2 (5 bases). The CDR3 length is 17 residues. The germline CDR1 and CDR2 sequences are SGDLS and YYNGEE. V dropped 3 bases and J dropped 1 base, with 17 bases sitting between them.

The V and J genes are TRBV10-1 and TRBJ1-5; D remains unclear. The CDR3 contains 15 residues. Germline CDR1 WNHNN, CDR2 SYGVQD (reference sequence). V lost 10 bases, J lost 5 bases, and 21 bases lay in between. The DNA for the CDR3 is TGCGCCACCCTCGAATATTTTATCCCTCATCAGCCCCAGCATTTT. This translates into CATLEYFIPHQPQHF.

The chain has TRBV5-6 and TRBJ2-5; possible D gene TRBD1, 5 bases. TRBJ2-7 matches the DNA end more closely, so the J call is doubtful. Per germline, CDR1 SGHDT and CDR2 YYEEEE. The CDR3 length is 14 residues. The CDR3 DNA follows: TGTGCCAGCAGCTTTCCACAGGCGGTGTCCGAGCAGTACTTC. It specifies CASSFPQAVSEQYF.